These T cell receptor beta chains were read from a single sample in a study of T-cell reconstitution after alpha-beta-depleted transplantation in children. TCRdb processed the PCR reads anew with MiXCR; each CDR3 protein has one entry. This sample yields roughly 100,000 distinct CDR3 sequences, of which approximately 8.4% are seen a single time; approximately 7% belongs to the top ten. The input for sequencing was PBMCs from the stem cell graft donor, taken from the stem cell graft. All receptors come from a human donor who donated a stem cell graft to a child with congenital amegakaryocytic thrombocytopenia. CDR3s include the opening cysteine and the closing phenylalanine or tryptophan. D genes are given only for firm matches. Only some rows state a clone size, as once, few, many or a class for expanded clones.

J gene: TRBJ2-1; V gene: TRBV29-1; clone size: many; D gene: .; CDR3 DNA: TGCAGCGTTCTGTTGGACGGGAAAGGTGAGCAGTTCTTC; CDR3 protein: CSVLLDGKGEQFF
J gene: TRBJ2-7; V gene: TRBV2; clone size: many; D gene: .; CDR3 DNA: TGTGCCAGCAGTGAGGAGGGACTTTCCTACGAGCAGTACTTC; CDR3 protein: CASSEEGLSYEQYF
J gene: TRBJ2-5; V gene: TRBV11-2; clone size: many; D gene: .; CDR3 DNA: TGTGCCAGCAGCTTACGCGGTTCCGGGGAAGAGACCCAGTACTTC; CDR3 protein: CASSLRGSGEETQYF
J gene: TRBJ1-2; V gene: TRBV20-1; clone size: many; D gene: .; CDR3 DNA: TGCAGTGCTAGAGATCCCCGCAGGGAGGGCGGCTATGGCTACACCTTC; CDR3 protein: CSARDPRREGGYGYTF
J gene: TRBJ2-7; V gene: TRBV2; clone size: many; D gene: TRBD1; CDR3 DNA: TGTGCCAGCAAGACAGGGACAGCAACCTACGAGCAGTACTTC; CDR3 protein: CASKTGTATYEQYF
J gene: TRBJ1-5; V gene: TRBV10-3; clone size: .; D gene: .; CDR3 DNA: TGTGCCATCAGCGGGACCGCAGGTATATTGCATTTT; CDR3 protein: CAISGTAGILHF
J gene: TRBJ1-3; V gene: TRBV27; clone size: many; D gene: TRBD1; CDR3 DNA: TGTGCCAGGAGGGGACGGACAGGGTCGTGGGTATCCTCTGGAAACACCATATATTTT; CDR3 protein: CARRGRTGSWVSSGNTIYF
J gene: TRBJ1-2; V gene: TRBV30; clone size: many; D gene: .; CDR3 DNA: TGTGCCTGGAGTGTATTGAATTACTACACCTTC; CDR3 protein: CAWSVLNYYTF
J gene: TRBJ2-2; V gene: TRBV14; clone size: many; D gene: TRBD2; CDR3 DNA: TGTGCCAGCAGCCAAGATCACGGGGGACTAGCGGGGGGCGTAAACACCGGGGAGCTGTTTTTT; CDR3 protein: CASSQDHGGLAGGVNTGELFF
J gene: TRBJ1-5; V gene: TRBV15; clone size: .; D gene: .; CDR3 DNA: TGTGCCACCAGCAGAGGTGTAGGGCTTGGGCAGCCCCAGCATTTT; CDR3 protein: CATSRGVGLGQPQHF
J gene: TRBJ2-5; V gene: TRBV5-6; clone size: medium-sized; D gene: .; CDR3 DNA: TGTGCCAGCAGCCTTCTGGAGTACCAAGAGACCCAGTACTTC; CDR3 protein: CASSLLEYQETQYF
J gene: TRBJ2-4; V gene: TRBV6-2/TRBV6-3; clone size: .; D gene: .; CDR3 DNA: TGTGCCAGCAGTTACTCGGGAATTCAGTACTTC; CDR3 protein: CASSYSGIQYF
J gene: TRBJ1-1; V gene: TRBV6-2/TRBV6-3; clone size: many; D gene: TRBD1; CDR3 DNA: TGTGCCACCCAGGGACAGGGGGCCACTGAAGCTTTCTTT; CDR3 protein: CATQGQGATEAFF
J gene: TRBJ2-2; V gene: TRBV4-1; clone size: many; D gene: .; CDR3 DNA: TGCGCCAGCAGGCCCAACCGAGGAGCCACACTAATGGGGGAGCTGTTTTTT; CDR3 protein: CASRPNRGATLMGELFF
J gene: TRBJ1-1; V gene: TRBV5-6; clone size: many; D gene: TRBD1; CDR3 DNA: TGTGCCAGCAGCTTGCCAGGGGGGAACACTGAAGCTTTCTTT; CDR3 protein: CASSLPGGNTEAFF
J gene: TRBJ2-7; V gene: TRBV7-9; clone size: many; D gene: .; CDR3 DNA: TGTGCCAGCAGCTTAGCGGTGGCCGCCTACGAGCAGTACTTC; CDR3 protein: CASSLAVAAYEQYF
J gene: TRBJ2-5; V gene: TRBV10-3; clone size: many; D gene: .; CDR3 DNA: TGTGCCATCAGTGACGTCCTGAACTTGCCACTTCAAGAGACCCAGTACTTC; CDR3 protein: CAISDVLNLPLQETQYF
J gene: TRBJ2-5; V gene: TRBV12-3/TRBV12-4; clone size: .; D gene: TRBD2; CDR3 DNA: TGTGCCAGCAGCCCTCGCTTTAGCGGGAGGGTTGAGACCCAGTACTTC; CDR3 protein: CASSPRFSGRVETQYF
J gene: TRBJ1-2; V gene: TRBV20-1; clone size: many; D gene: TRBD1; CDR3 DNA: TGCAGTGCTAGTTCCGGTCCTCCTCAGGGGGCGAATGGCTACACCTTC; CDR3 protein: CSASSGPPQGANGYTF
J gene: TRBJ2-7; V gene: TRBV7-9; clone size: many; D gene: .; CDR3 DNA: TGTGCCAGCAGCCCAGGGGATTTCTACGAGCAGTACTTC; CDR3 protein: CASSPGDFYEQYF
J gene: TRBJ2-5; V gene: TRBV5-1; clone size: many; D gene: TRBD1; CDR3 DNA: TGCGCCAGCAGCTCCGGGACAGGGCAAGAGACCCAGTACTTC; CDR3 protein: CASSSGTGQETQYF
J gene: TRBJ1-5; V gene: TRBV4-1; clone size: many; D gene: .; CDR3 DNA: TGCGCCAGCAGCCAAGATAGTGGCAGCTCCTTCGGCAATCAGCCCCAGCATTTT; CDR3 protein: CASSQDSGSSFGNQPQHF
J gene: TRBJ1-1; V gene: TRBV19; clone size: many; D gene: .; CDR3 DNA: TGTGCCAGTAGTATAGATTGGGCTTCTGAAGCTTTCTTT; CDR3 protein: CASSIDWASEAFF
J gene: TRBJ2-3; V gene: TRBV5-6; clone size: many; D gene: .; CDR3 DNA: TGTGCCAGCAGCTTGGGGCCCACAGATACGCAGTATTTT; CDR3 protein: CASSLGPTDTQYF
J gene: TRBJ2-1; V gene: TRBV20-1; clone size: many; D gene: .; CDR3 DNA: TGCAGTGCTAGAGTCCGGACACACAATGAGCAGTTCTTC; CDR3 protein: CSARVRTHNEQFF
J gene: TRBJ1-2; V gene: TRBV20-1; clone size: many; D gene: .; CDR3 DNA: TGCAGTGCTTCGGCCGGCTACACCTTC; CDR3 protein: CSASAGYTF
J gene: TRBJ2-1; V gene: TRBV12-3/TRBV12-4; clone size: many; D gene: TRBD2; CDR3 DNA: TGTGCCAGCAGTCACACTAGCGGGGGCTACAATGAGCAGTTCTTC; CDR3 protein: CASSHTSGGYNEQFF
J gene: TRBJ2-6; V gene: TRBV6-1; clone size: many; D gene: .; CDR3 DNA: TGTGCCAGCAGTGTTGACAGGCTCCCCTCTGGGGCCAACGTCCTGACTTTC; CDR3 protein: CASSVDRLPSGANVLTF
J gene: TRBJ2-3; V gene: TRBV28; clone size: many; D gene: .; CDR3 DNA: TGTGCCAGCCAGGGGGAGGGCACAGATACGCAGTATTTT; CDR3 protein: CASQGEGTDTQYF